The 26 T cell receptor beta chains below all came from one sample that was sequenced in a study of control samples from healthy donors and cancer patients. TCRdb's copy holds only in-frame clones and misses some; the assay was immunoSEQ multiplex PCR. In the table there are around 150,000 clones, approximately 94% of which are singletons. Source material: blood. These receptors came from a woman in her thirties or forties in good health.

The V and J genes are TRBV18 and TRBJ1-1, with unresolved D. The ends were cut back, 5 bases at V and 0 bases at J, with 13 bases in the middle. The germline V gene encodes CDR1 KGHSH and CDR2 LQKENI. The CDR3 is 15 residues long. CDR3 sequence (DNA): TGTGCCAGCTCAAGTTCAGGAGTTATGAACACTGAAGCTTTCTTT. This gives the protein CASSSSGVMNTEAFF.

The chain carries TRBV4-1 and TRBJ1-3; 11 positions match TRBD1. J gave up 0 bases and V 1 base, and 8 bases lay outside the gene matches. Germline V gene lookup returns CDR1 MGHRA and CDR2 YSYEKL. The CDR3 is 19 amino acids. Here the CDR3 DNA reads TGCGCCAGCAGCCAAGTGGTTCCGGGACAGGGGGTCTCTGGAAACACCATATATTTT. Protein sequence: CASSQVVPGQGVSGNTIYF.

CDR3 in DNA: TGTGCCAGCAGTCCGCGGGGAATCGCCTATGGCTACACCTTC. Protein: CASSPRGIAYGYTF. J is TRBJ1-2 and V is TRBV5-8, with D uncertain. In germline, CDR1 is SGHTS, CDR2 YDEGEE. This CDR3 is 14 amino acids long. Trimming removed 5 bases at V and 4 bases at J, with 15 bases between.

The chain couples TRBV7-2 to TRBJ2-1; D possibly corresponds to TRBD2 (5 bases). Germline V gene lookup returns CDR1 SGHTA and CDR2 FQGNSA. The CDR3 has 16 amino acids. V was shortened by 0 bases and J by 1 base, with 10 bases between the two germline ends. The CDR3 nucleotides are TGTGCCAGCAGCTTAGCAGCTAGCAGGTCCTACAATGAGCAGTTCTTC. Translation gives CASSLAASRSYNEQFF.

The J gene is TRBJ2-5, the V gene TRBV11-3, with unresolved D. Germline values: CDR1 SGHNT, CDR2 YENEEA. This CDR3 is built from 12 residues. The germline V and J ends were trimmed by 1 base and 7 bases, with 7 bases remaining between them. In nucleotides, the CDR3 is TGTGCCAGCAGCTTAGTGTCTGGGACCCAGTACTTC. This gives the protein CASSLVSGTQYF.

The CDR3 spells CASSLGHLNTEAFF. CDR3 in DNA: TGTGCCAGCAGCCTGGGGCACCTGAACACTGAAGCTTTCTTT. The V and J genes are TRBV7-2 and TRBJ1-1, with D perhaps TRBD1 (5 bases). V lost 5 bases and J lost 0, with 10 bases in between. The CDR3 loop spans 14 amino acids. Germline loops: CDR1 SGHTA, CDR2 FQGNSA.

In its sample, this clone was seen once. The CDR3 bases are TGTGCCAGCAGTATGAGCGGGGCCTACGAGCAGTACTTC. This codes for CASSMSGAYEQYF. The chain couples TRBV25-1 to TRBJ2-7; 7 bases align to TRBD2. The CDR3 has 13 amino acids. Per germline, CDR1 MGHDK and CDR2 SYGVNS. With 5 bases clipped from V and 2 bases from J, the junction kept 3 bases outside the gene matches.

The DNA of the CDR3 is TGTGCCAGCAGCCGCCCAGGGGGAGAGCAGTACTTC. This sequence encodes CASSRPGGEQYF. V gene TRBV7-8 combines with J gene TRBJ2-7; 7 nucleotides line up with TRBD1. This CDR3 has 12 residues. Trimming removed 5 bases from V and 7 bases from J; junction bases left unmatched: 5. Germline V gene lookup returns CDR1 SGHVS and CDR2 FQNEAQ.

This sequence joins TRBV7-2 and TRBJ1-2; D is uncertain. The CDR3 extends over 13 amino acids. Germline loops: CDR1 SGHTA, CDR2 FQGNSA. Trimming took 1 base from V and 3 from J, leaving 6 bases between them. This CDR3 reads CASSLEYYYGYTF. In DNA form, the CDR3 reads TGTGCCAGCAGCTTAGAGTACTACTATGGCTACACCTTC.

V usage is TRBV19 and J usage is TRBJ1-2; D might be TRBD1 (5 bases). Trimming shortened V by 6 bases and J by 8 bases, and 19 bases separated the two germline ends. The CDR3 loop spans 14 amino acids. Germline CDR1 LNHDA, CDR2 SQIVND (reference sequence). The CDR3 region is CASSPGLQLGGYTF. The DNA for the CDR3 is TGTGCCAGTAGCCCGGGACTCCAGTTAGGGGGCTACACCTTC.

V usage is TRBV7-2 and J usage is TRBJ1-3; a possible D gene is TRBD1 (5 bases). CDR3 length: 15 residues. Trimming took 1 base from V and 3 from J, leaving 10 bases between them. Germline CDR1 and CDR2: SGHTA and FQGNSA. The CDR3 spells CASSLGVDSGNTIYF. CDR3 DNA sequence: TGTGCCAGCAGCTTAGGTGTTGACAGTGGAAACACCATATATTTT. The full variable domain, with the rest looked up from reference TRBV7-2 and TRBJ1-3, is GAGVSQSPSNKVTEKGKDVELRCDPISGHTALYWYRQSLGQGLEFLIYFQGNSAPDKSGLPSDRFSAERTGGSVSTLTIQRTQQEDSAVYLCASSLGVDSGNTIYFGEGSWLTVV.

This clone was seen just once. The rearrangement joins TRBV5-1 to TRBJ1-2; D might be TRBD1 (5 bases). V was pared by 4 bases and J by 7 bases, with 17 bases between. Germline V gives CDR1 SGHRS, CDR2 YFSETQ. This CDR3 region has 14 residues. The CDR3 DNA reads TGCGCCAGCAGCCCCTCCGGACAATTTTTTGGCTACACCTTC. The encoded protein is CASSPSGQFFGYTF.

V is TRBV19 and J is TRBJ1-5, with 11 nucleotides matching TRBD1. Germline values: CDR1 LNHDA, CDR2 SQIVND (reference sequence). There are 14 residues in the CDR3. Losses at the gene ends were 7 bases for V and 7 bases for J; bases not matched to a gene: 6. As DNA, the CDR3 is TGTGCCAGTATGGACAGGGGGCAAGGACAGCCCCAGCATTTT. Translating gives CASMDRGQGQPQHF.

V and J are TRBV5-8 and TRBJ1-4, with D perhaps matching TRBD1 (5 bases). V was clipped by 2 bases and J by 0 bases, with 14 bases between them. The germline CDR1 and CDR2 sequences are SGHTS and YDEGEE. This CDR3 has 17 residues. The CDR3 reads CASSFWGSDSTNEKLFF. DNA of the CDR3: TGTGCCAGCAGCTTCTGGGGGTCAGACTCAACTAATGAAAAACTGTTTTTT.

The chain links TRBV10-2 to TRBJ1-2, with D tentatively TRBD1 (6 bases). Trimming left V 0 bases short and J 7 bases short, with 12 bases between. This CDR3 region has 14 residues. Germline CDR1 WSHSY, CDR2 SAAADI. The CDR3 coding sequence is TGCGCCAGCAGTGAGTCAGGGGGAAAGTCTGGCTACACCTTC. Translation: CASSESGGKSGYTF.

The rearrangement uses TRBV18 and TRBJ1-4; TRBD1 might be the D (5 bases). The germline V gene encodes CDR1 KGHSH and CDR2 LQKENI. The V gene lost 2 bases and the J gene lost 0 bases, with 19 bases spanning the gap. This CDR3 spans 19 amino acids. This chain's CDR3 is CASSPSLVGPRATNEKLFF. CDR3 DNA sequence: TGTGCCAGCTCACCAAGTTTGGTGGGACCCCGCGCAACTAATGAAAAACTGTTTTTT.

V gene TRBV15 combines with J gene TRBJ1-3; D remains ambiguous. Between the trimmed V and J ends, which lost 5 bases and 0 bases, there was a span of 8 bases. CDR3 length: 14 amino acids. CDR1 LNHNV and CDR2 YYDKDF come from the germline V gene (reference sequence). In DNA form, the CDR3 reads TGTGCCACCAGCTCTCAAGCCTCTGGAAACACCATATATTTT. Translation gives CATSSQASGNTIYF.

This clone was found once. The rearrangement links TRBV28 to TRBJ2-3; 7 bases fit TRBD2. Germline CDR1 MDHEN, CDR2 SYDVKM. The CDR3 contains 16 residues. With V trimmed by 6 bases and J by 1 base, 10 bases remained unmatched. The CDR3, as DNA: TGTGCCAGCAGAGTATTCAGCGGGATCGGCACAGATACGCAGTATTTT. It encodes CASRVFSGIGTDTQYF.

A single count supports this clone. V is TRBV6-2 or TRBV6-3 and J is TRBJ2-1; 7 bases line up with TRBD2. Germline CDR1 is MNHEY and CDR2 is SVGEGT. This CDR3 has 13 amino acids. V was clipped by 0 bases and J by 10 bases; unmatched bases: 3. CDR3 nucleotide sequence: TGTGCCAGCAGTTACTCCTCACTAGCGGAGCAGTTCTTC. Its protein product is CASSYSSLAEQFF.

This chain's CDR3 is CAIRSTRDRGSEQYF. The CDR3 region has the DNA TGTGCCATCAGATCTACCCGGGACAGGGGCTCCGAGCAGTACTTC. This sequence joins TRBV10-3 and TRBJ2-7; 10 bases align to TRBD1. The junction had 11 bases not matched to a gene; V was cut back by 6 bases and J by 6 bases. The CDR3 length is 15 residues. The germline CDR1 and CDR2 sequences are ENHRY and SYGVKD.

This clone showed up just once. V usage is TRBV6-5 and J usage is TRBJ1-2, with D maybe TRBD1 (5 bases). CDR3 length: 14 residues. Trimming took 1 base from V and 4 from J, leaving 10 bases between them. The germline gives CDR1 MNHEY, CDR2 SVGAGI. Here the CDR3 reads CASSYYGTGYGYTF. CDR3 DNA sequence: TGTGCCAGCAGTTACTATGGGACTGGCTATGGCTACACCTTC.

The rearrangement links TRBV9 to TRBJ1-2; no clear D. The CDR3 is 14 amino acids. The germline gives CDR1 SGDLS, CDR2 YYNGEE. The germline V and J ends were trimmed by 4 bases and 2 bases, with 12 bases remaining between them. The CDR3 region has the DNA TGTGCCAGCAGCCCAATCACAGAAAACTATGGCTACACCTTC. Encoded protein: CASSPITENYGYTF.

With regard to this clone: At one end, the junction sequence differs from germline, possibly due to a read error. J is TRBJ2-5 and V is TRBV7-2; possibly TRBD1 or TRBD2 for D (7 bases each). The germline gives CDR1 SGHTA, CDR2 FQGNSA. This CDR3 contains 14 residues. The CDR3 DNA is TGTGCCAGCGGCTTTCAGGGGGGGAGGGAGACCCAGTACTTC. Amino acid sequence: CASGFQGGRETQYF. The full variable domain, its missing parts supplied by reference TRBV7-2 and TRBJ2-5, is GAGVSQSPSNKVTEKGKDVELRCDPISGHTALYWYRQSLGQGLEFLIYFQGNSAPDKSGLPSDRFSAERTGGSVSTLTIQRTQQEDSAVYLCASGFQGGRETQYFGPGTRLLVL.

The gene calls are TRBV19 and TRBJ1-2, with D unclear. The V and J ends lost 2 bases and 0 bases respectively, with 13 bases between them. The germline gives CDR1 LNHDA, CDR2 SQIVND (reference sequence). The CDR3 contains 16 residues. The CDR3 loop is CASSITREEANYGYTF. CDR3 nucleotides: TGTGCCAGTAGTATAACAAGGGAAGAAGCTAACTATGGCTACACCTTC.

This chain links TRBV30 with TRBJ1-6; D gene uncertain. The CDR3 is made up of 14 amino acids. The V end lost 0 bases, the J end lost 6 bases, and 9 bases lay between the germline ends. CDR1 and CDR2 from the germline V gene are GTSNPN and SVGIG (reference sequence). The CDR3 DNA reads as TGTGCCTGGAGTGTAGTCAACTTTAATTCACCCCTCCACTTT. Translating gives CAWSVVNFNSPLHF.

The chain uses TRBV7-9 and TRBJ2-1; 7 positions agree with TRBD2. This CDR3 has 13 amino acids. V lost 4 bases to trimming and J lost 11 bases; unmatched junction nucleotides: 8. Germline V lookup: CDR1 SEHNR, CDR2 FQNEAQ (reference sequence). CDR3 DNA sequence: TGTGCCAGCAGCTCGACTAGCAATGAGAAGCAGTTCTTC. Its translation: CASSSTSNEKQFF.